This T cell receptor (beta chain) was identified during a study of Ad26.COV2.S vaccination and SARS-CoV-2 variants. Study summary: Once or twice, 56 days apart, Ad26.COV2.S was delivered intramuscularly.

Assay used: immunoSEQ multiplex PCR; TCRdb lists only in-frame clones, some missing. The sample comprises about 480,000 clones, 87% of which are singletons, and 13% rests with the top ten. As for treatment: about 20 received Ad26.COV2.S at low or high dose, single or two shots; about 5 received placebo; per-sample allocation not given. Each sample was drawn 63 days after the first injection (of vaccine or placebo). For this clone: Its cognate antigen is unknown.

Trimming removed 10 bases from V and 0 bases from J, with 9 bases in between. CDR3 length: 12 amino acids. Looked up from germline, CDR1 is MDHEN and CDR2 is SYDVKM. Findings and limits, study-wide: Comparability of non-spike TCR breadth was observed across vaccine and placebo recipients.

The sequence was collected from a person aged 18-60 years who received the Ad26.COV2.S COVID-19 vaccine or a placebo. This chain links TRBV28 with TRBJ1-1; D is unclear. Specimen: peripheral blood, collected in a trial of Ad26.COV2.S vaccine versus placebo. The CDR3 DNA is TGTGCCACTAAGGGCGTGAACACTGAAGCTTTCTTT. It specifies CATKGVNTEAFF. Full variable domain (rest looked up from reference TRBV28 and TRBJ1-1): DVKVTQSSRYLVKRTGEKVFLECVQDMDHENMFWYRQDPGLGLRLIYFSYDVKMKEKGDIPEGYSVSREKKERFSLILESASTNQTSMYLCATKGVNTEAFFGQGTRLTVV.